The entry below describes one T cell receptor (beta chain). The antigen is unknown. This sample was included in a study of vaccination and CD4 T cells after COVID-19. Study details: The cells in question were stimulated using overlapping spike peptides derived from SARS-CoV-2, HCoV-NL63, HCoV-OC43 and HCoV-229E. General observations from the study: Spike mono-reactivity was the property of 304 of 307 vaccine-specific clones in convalescent patients. From approximately 21 to 40, the median of SARS-CoV-2-reactive clonotypes rose without reaching significance.

Researchers used the Oncomine TCR Beta short-read assay to sequence DNA from cultured CD4+ T cells. TCRdb itself ran the PCR reads through MiXCR, one entry per CDR3 protein. Among roughly 13,000 distinct CDR3 sequences listed, about two fifths were seen once. Treatment defined: roughly 11-day PBMC culture with coronavirus spike peptide pools or control peptides (ViraFEST assay). With V trimmed by 4 bases and J by 3 bases, 5 bases remained unmatched. The CDR3 covers 15 residues. CDR1 is MNHEY and CDR2 is SVGAGI in the germline V gene. The chain links TRBV6-5 to TRBJ2-1, with 8 bases aligning to TRBD2. The receptor's source is a human donor who had recovered from COVID-19. This material consisted of CD4+ T cells from blood, cultured in vitro, taken before SARS-CoV-2 vaccination. The CDR3 spells CASSSTGGLYNEQFF. The CDR3 DNA is TGTGCCAGCAGTTCCACGGGGGGGCTCTACAATGAGCAGTTCTTC.